This TCR beta chain was documented in a study of blood T cell repertoires in COVID-19. Assay: immunoSEQ multiplex PCR; the TCRdb copy retains only in-frame clones and omits some. There are roughly 14,000 clones in the sample; around 85% occur only once, and 15% to 20% lies in the top ten. This sequence was found in a human donor with active COVID-19. The donor label of this sample is uncertain. The sequenced sample consisted of peripheral blood.

The CDR3 nucleotides read TGTGCCAGCAGTTTGACTCAAGGGACTAGCCTCTCCTACGAGCAGTACTTC. Translating gives CASSLTQGTSLSYEQYF. The chain is built from TRBV28 and TRBJ2-7, with 9 bases fitting TRBD2. V lost 3 bases and J lost 0; bases outside the gene matches: 9. There are 17 residues in the CDR3. The germline CDR1 and CDR2 sequences are MDHEN and SYDVKM.